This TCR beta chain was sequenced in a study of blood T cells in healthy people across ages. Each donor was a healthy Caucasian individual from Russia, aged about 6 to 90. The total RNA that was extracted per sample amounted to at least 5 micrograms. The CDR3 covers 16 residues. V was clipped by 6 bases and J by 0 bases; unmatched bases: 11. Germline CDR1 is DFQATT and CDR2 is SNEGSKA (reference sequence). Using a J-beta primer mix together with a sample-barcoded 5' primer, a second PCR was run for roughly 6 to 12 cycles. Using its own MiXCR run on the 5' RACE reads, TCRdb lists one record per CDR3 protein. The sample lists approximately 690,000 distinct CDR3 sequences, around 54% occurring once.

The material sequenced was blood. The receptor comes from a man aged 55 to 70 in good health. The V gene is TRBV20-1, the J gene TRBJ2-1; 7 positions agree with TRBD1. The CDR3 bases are TGCAGTGCGCAGAGTTCGAGACAGGGCTCCTACAATGAGCAGTTCTTC. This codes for CSAQSSRQGSYNEQFF.